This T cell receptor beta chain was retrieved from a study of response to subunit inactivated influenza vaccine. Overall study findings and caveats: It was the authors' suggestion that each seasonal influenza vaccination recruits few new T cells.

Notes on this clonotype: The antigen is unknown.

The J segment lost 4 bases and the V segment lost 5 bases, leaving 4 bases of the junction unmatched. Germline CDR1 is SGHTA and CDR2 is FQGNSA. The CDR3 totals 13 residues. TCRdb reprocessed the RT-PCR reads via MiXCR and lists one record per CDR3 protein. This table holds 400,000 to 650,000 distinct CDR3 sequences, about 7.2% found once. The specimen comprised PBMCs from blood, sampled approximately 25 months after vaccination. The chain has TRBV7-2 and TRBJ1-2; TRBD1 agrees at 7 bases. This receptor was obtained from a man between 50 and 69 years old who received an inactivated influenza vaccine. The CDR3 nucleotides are TGTGCCAGCAGCCCAGGGGGGGGCTATGGCTACACCTTC. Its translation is CASSPGGGYGYTF. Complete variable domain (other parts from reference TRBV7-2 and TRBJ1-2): GAGVSQSPSNKVTEKGKDVELRCDPISGHTALYWYRQSLGQGLEFLIYFQGNSAPDKSGLPSDRFSAERTGGSVSTLTIQRTQQEDSAVYLCASSPGGGYGYTFGSGTRLTVV.